This T cell receptor (beta chain) was sequenced in a study of T cells after yellow fever vaccination. Whole-study context: Fractions low in cell number were prepared with SMART-Seq v4 Ultra Low Input.

Synthesis of TCR cDNA relied on 5'RACE template switching, which attached a universal primer site and UMIs. TCRdb re-derived calls from the 5' RACE reads in MiXCR, one entry per CDR3 protein. The data show around 530,000 distinct CDR3 sequences, less than 20% seen once. Germline V gene lookup returns CDR1 SQVTM and CDR2 ANQGSEA. The CDR3 sequence is 12 residues long. V lost 3 bases to trimming and J lost 2 bases, with 7 bases between them. This clonotype was seen at least ten times. This chain joins TRBV29-1 and TRBJ1-2, with unresolved D. This receptor was identified in a young man who received the YFV17D yellow fever vaccine. This material consisted of PBMCs, taken less than 6 days after the first yellow fever vaccination. In DNA form, the CDR3 reads TGCAGCGTTGAGTCAGACAACTATGGCTACACCTTC. It specifies CSVESDNYGYTF. The full variable domain, completed using reference TRBV29-1 and TRBJ1-2, is SAVISQKPSRDICQRGTSLTIQCQVDSQVTMMFWYRQQPGQSLTLIATANQGSEATYESGFVIDKFPISRPNLTFSTLTVSNMSPEDSSIYLCSVESDNYGYTFGSGTRLTVV.